This T cell receptor beta chain derives from a study of OX40 agonist ivuxolimab in advanced cancers. Points on this clone: Its antigen is unidentified.

Clones were sequenced by immunoSEQ multiplex PCR, and TCRdb holds only the in-frame ones, with some missing. The data show around 70,000 clones, with about 82% seen just once and approximately 7% held by the top ten. Germline-derived CDR1 and CDR2 are SGHVS and FQNEAQ. The CDR3 is made up of 16 amino acids. V was pared by 4 bases and J by 4 bases, with 20 bases between. Overall study results and limits: There was clonal expansion of CD4+ and CD8+ blood T cells by week 6 at 0.1 to 3.0 mg/kg.

V is TRBV7-8 and J is TRBJ2-7; D assignment may be TRBD1 or TRBD2 (5 bases each). Sample: CD4+ or CD8+ T cells sorted from blood, taken in a trial of the OX40 agonist ivuxolimab. The sequence was obtained from an adult with an advanced solid tumor such as melanoma, head and neck, liver or kidney cancer. This chain's CDR3 is CASSSRGAGGWYEQYF. The DNA for the CDR3 is TGTGCCAGCAGCTCCAGAGGGGCAGGTGGGTGGTACGAGCAGTACTTC. The complete variable domain, with remaining parts taken from reference TRBV7-8 and TRBJ2-7, reads GAGVSQSPRYKVAKRGQDVALRCDPISGHVSLFWYQQALGQGPEFLTYFQNEAQLDKSGLPSDRFFAERPEGSVSTLKIQRTQQEDSAVYLCASSSRGAGGWYEQYFGPGTRLTVT.